This T cell receptor (beta chain) was recorded in a study of shared clonotypes between healthy human individuals. Germline assignment: CDR1 SEHNR and CDR2 FQNEAQ (reference sequence). Trimming left V 1 base short and J 2 bases short, with 3 bases between. The CDR3 consists of 12 residues. Assay execution took place at the deep level. The data were produced by immunoSEQ multiplex PCR, yet TCRdb's version contains in-frame clones alone and is incomplete. Among millions of clones, approximately 90% were seen once, and the ten largest hold roughly 0.13%. General study results and limits: It was the non-shared clonotypes that had lower generation probabilities than clonotypes shared by all four donors.

Note on this clone: No antigen is known for it.

The receptor was isolated from a man between 18 and 29 years old in good health. This sequence joins TRBV7-9 and TRBJ2-7; D remains unclear. The specimen sequenced was naive CD4+ T cells sorted from blood. Subset defined: CD45RA+ positively selected. CDR3 nucleotide sequence: TGTGCCAGCAGCTTAGGTACCTACGAGCAGTACTTC. This gives the protein CASSLGTYEQYF.